One sample yielded the 19 T cell receptor beta chains listed below, sequenced in a study of T-cell memory formation after mild COVID-19. TCRdb itself ran the 5' RACE reads through MiXCR, one entry per CDR3 protein. This table has roughly 450,000 distinct CDR3 sequences, 15% to 20% appearing once. Sequencing used PBMCs or a T cell subset sorted from them (not recorded which). These receptor sequences come from an adult woman who had mild COVID-19 (a few samples of this study predate the infection). Cell type and time point are not known.

The rearrangement joins TRBV9 to TRBJ1-1, with 9 bases lining up with TRBD1. Unmatched junction bases numbered 10, after V lost 4 bases and J lost 3 bases. The CDR3 has 16 amino acids. Germline CDR1 SGDLS, CDR2 YYNGEE. CDR3 bases: TGTGCCAGCAGCCTTAATGACCGGACAGGGGACACTGAAGCTTTCTTT. It yields the protein CASSLNDRTGDTEAFF. Combining the CDR3 with reference TRBV9 and TRBJ1-1 gives the whole variable domain DSGVTQTPKHLITATGQRVTLRCSPRSGDLSVYWYQQSLDQGLQFLIQYYNGEERAKGNILERFSAQQFPDLHSELNLSSLELGDSALYFCASSLNDRTGDTEAFFGQGTRLTVV.

J is TRBJ1-1 and V is TRBV10-3, with TRBD1 identical over 7 bases. The CDR3 length is 14 residues. Germline values: CDR1 ENHRY, CDR2 SYGVKD. The V and J ends lost 6 bases and 2 bases, in that order; junction bases with no gene match: 6. The CDR3 loop reads CAIRIQGKNTEAFF. The DNA for the CDR3 is TGTGCCATCAGAATACAGGGGAAAAACACTGAAGCTTTCTTT.

This clonotype was found a few times. The genes are TRBV12-3 or TRBV12-4 and TRBJ1-2; D is ambiguous. V was clipped by 6 bases and J by 4 bases, with 12 bases between them. This CDR3 has 13 amino acids. CDR3 sequence (DNA): TGTGCCAGCAGGCCCACCGGAACCTATGGCTACACCTTC. Its protein product is CASRPTGTYGYTF.

This chain connects TRBV7-3 to TRBJ2-1; the match to TRBD2 covers 8 bases. V dropped 0 bases and J dropped 7; count of bases not matched to a gene: 2. Germline values: CDR1 SGHTA, CDR2 FQGTGA. This CDR3 region has 14 residues. CDR3 region: CASSLTAGDNEQFF. CDR3 nucleotides: TGTGCCAGCAGCTTAACAGCGGGGGATAATGAGCAGTTCTTC.

This chain links TRBV24-1 with TRBJ1-2; D remains ambiguous. The CDR3 loop spans 14 amino acids. Germline CDR1 and CDR2: KGHDR and SFDVKD. The V end lost 4 bases, the J end lost 8 bases, and 16 bases lay between the germline ends. In DNA form, the CDR3 reads TGTGCCACCAGTGAACCCACCCGGGGAATCGGCTACACCTTC. This gives the protein CATSEPTRGIGYTF.

In its sample, this clonotype was seen many times. The gene calls are TRBV5-1 and TRBJ2-7, with 7 bases fitting TRBD1. Germline CDR1 and CDR2: SGHRS and YFSETQ. There are 14 residues in the CDR3. After removal of 4 bases from V and 2 bases from J, the junction contained 6 bases not matched to a gene. The CDR3: CASSEMTGTYEQYF. DNA of the CDR3: TGCGCCAGCAGCGAGATGACAGGGACCTACGAGCAGTACTTC.

The chain combines TRBV4-3 with TRBJ2-3; tentatively, D is TRBD2 (5 bases). CDR1 and CDR2 from the germline V gene are LGHNA and YSLEER. This CDR3 has 13 amino acids. Trimming took 4 bases from V and 6 from J, leaving 11 bases between them. The CDR3 is CASSRVPGDTQYF. CDR3 in DNA: TGCGCCAGCAGCCGAGTCCCGGGGGATACGCAGTATTTT.

This clonotype was seen more than once but under ten times. This chain links TRBV6-5 with TRBJ1-1, with D possibly matching TRBD1 (6 bases). The CDR3 is made up of 14 amino acids. Germline assignment: CDR1 MNHEY and CDR2 SVGAGI. V dropped 8 bases and J dropped 2 bases, with 15 bases sitting between them. The CDR3 loop is CASARGQVNTEAFF. DNA for the CDR3: TGTGCCAGCGCGAGGGGACAAGTCAACACTGAAGCTTTCTTT.

The chain joins TRBV7-2 to TRBJ2-3; D not certain. Trimming took 8 bases from V and 0 from J, leaving 12 bases between them. Germline loops: CDR1 SGHTA, CDR2 FQGNSA. The CDR3 is 14 residues long. CDR3 coding DNA: TGTGCCAGCGAGCCCGGGCCGAGCACAGATACGCAGTATTTT. Translated: CASEPGPSTDTQYF.

The genes are TRBV7-9 and TRBJ1-2; no definite D call. V was shortened by 5 bases and J by 0 bases, with 10 bases between the two germline ends. CDR1 is SEHNR, CDR2 FQNEAQ, per germline (reference sequence). The length of the CDR3 is 14 residues. The CDR3 is CASSVLGTNYGYTF. The CDR3 region has the DNA TGTGCCAGCAGCGTTTTGGGCACTAACTATGGCTACACCTTC.

This clonotype has at least ten counts. The V and J genes are TRBV5-1 and TRBJ2-5; D possibly uses TRBD1 or TRBD2 (5 bases each). This CDR3 comprises 14 residues. Germline-derived CDR1 and CDR2 are SGHRS and YFSETQ. The V and J ends lost 4 bases and 1 base respectively, with 11 bases between them. Here the CDR3 DNA reads TGCGCCAGCAGCCCCGGGACGGTCCAAGAGACCCAGTACTTC. Translated: CASSPGTVQETQYF.

This clonotype was observed a handful of times. CDR3 coding DNA: TGCAGCGTTGAAATGGCTTACGGGACTAGCCACTTCACAGATACGCAGTATTTT. Its protein is CSVEMAYGTSHFTDTQYF. The chain recombines TRBV29-1 with TRBJ2-3; TRBD2 agrees at 9 bases. In germline, CDR1 is SQVTM, CDR2 ANQGSEA. The V and J ends lost 2 bases and 2 bases, in that order; junction bases with no gene match: 14. CDR3 size: 18 residues.

This clonotype occurred a few times. The rearrangement joins TRBV6-5 to TRBJ2-7; D is perhaps TRBD1 (6 bases). Trimming shortened V by 5 bases and J by 3 bases, and 14 bases separated the two germline ends. The CDR3 sequence is 14 residues long. CDR1 is MNHEY, CDR2 SVGAGI, per germline. CDR3 sequence (DNA): TGTGCCAGCAGTACCCGGGACAATTTCTACGAGCAGTACTTC. Translated: CASSTRDNFYEQYF.

The chain uses TRBV20-1 and TRBJ2-3, with D perhaps given as TRBD1 or TRBD2 (6 bases each). The CDR3 is 14 amino acids. Looked up from germline, CDR1 is DFQATT and CDR2 is SNEGSKA (reference sequence). V shed 5 bases and J shed 0 bases, with 12 bases lying between them. In DNA, the CDR3 is TGCAGTGCTCCGCCGGGGGCCAGCACAGATACGCAGTATTTT. This encodes CSAPPGASTDTQYF.

This clonotype was detected only a few times. The rearrangement joins TRBV6-5 to TRBJ2-7, with D perhaps matching TRBD1 (6 bases). The CDR3 spans 17 residues. CDR1 is MNHEY, CDR2 SVGAGI, per germline. Trimming stripped 4 bases from V and 2 bases from J, with 21 bases between. The CDR3 DNA sequence: TGTGCCAGCAGTTCCCAAGGTGTGGGGGCTTCCACCTACGAGCAGTACTTC. This codes for CASSSQGVGASTYEQYF.

Only a few counts were recorded for this clonotype. V usage is TRBV7-2 and J usage is TRBJ1-4; a weak D match, TRBD1 (5 bases). Germline V gene data show CDR1 as SGHTA and CDR2 as FQGNSA. This CDR3 is 15 amino acids long. V lost 4 bases, J lost 7 bases, and 16 bases lay in between. CDR3 protein: CASSSQGGIIEKLFF. In DNA form, the CDR3 reads TGTGCCAGCAGCTCGCAGGGAGGGATCATTGAAAAACTGTTTTTT.

V gene TRBV6-1 combines with J gene TRBJ2-2; D not resolved. Looked up from germline, CDR1 is MNHNS and CDR2 is SASEGT. CDR3 length equals 14 residues. Trimming removed 7 bases at V and 2 bases at J, with 11 bases between. CDR3 in amino acids: CASISGSNTGELFF. Written as DNA, the CDR3 is TGTGCCAGCATCTCAGGCAGCAACACCGGGGAGCTGTTTTTT.

The sample holds a few counts of this clonotype. The chain couples TRBV20-1 to TRBJ1-2; TRBD1 matches at 7 bases. Losses at the gene ends were 0 bases for V and 9 bases for J; bases not matched to a gene: 7. This CDR3 contains 13 residues. Per the germline V gene, CDR1 is DFQATT and CDR2 is SNEGSKA (reference sequence). The CDR3 here is CSARDRAGGSYTF. Written as DNA, the CDR3 is TGCAGTGCTAGAGATCGGGCAGGGGGAAGCTACACCTTC.

This chain connects TRBV20-1 to TRBJ2-2, with D perhaps TRBD2 (6 bases). The CDR3 is 14 residues long. V was pared by 7 bases and J by 1 base, with 13 bases between. Germline loops: CDR1 DFQATT, CDR2 SNEGSKA (reference sequence). CDR3 residues: CSVTGDLNTGELFF. The DNA of the CDR3 is TGCAGTGTAACGGGGGACCTGAACACCGGGGAGCTGTTTTTT.